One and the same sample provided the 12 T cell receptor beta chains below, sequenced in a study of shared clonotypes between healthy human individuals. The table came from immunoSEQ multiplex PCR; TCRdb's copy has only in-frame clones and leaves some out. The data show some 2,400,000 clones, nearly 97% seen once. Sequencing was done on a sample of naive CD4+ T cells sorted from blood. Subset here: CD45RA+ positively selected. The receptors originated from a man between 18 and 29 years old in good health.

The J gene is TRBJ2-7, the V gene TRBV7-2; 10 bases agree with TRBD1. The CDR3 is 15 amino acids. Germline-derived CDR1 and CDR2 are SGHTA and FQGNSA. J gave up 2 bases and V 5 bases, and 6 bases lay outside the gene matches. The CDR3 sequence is CASSPWTGGTYEQYF. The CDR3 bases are TGTGCCAGCAGCCCCTGGACAGGGGGGACCTACGAGCAGTACTTC.

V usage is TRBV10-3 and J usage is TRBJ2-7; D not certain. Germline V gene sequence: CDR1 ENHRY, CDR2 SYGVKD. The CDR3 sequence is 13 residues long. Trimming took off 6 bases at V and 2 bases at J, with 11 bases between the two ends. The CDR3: CAISYTGTYEQYF. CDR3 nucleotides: TGTGCCATCAGCTATACGGGCACCTACGAGCAGTACTTC.

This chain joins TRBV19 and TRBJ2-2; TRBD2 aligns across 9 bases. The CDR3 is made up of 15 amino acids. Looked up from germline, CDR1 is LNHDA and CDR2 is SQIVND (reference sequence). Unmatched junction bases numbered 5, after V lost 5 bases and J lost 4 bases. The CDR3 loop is CASSSAGGPTGELFF. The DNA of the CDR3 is TGTGCCAGTAGTTCTGCGGGAGGGCCCACCGGGGAGCTGTTTTTT.

CDR3 coding DNA: TGTGCCAGCAGCCAAGGAGGAGGGGGAGCCCCTAATTCACCCCTCCACTTT. This codes for CASSQGGGGAPNSPLHF. This rearrangement joins TRBV14 to TRBJ1-6, with D perhaps matching TRBD1 (6 bases). The CDR3 loop spans 17 amino acids. Germline V gene data show CDR1 as SGHDN and CDR2 as FVKESK. Trimming pared 1 base from V and 6 bases from J, leaving 16 bases between.

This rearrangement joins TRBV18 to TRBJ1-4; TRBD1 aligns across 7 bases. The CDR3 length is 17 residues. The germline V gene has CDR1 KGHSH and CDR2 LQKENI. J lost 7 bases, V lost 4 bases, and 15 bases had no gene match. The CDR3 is CASSRASLTGYAEKLFF. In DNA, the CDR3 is TGTGCCAGCTCACGAGCAAGCCTGACAGGGTATGCTGAAAAACTGTTTTTT. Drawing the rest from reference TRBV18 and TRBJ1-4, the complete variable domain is NAGVMQNPRHLVRRRGQEARLRCSPMKGHSHVYWYRQLPEEGLKFMVYLQKENIIDESGMPKERFSAEFPKEGPSILRIQQVVRGDSAAYFCASSRASLTGYAEKLFFGSGTQLSVL.

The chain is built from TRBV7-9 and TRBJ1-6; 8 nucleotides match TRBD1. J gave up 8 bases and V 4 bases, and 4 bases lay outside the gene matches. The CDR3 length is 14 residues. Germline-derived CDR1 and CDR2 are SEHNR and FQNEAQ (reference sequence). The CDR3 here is CASSWTGKDSPLHF. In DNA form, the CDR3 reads TGTGCCAGCAGCTGGACAGGGAAGGATTCACCCCTCCACTTT. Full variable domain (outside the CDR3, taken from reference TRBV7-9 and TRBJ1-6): DTGVSQNPRHKITKRGQNVTFRCDPISEHNRLYWYRQTLGQGPEFLTYFQNEAQLEKSRLLSDRFSAERPKGSFSTLEIQRTEQGDSAMYLCASSWTGKDSPLHFGNGTRLTVT.

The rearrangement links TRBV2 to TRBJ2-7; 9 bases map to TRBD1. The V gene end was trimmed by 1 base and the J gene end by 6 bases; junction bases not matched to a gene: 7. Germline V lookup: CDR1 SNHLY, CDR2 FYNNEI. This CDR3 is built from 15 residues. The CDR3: CASSEVRTGDFEQYF. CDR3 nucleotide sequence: TGTGCCAGCAGTGAAGTAAGGACAGGGGATTTCGAGCAGTACTTC.

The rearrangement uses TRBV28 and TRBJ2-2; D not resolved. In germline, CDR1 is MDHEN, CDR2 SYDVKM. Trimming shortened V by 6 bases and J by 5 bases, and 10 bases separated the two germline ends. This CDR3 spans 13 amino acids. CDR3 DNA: TGTGCCAGCAGCCATGGACGGACCGGGGAGCTGTTTTTT. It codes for CASSHGRTGELFF.

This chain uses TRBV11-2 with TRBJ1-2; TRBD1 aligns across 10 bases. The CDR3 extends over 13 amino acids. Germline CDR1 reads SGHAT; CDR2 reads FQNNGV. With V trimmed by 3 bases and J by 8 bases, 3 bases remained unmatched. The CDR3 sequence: CASSLDRGVGYTF. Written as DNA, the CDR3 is TGTGCCAGCAGCTTGGACAGGGGGGTAGGCTACACCTTC.

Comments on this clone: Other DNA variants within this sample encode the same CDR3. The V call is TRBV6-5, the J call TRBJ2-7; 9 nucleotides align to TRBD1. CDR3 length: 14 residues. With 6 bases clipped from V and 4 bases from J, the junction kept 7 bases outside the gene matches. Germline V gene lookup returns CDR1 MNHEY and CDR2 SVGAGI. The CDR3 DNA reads TGTGCCAGCAGCCGCGGACAGGGGCCTTACGAGCAGTACTTC. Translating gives CASSRGQGPYEQYF.

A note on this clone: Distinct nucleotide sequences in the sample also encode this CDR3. The CDR3 DNA reads TGCGCCAGCAGCTTGGCTGGCGGGGGGAGCTACGAGCAGTACTTC. The encoded protein is CASSLAGGGSYEQYF. The rearrangement joins TRBV5-1 to TRBJ2-7, with 8 bases matching TRBD2. The CDR3 covers 15 residues. Germline assignment: CDR1 SGHRS and CDR2 YFSETQ. V was clipped by 0 bases and J by 3 bases; unmatched bases: 5.

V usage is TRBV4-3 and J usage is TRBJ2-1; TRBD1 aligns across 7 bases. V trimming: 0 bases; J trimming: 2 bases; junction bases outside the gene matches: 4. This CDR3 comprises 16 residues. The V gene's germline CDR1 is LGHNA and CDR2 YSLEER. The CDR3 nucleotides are TGCGCCAGCAGCCAAGAAACAGGGGCGGCCTACAATGAGCAGTTCTTC. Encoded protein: CASSQETGAAYNEQFF.